The source of this TCR beta chain is a study of glioma-infiltrating T cells (dated by TCRdb to the mid-2010s). For the study in its entirety: Sequencing of TCR alpha- and beta-chain repertoires was performed on glioma tissue, on non-neoplastic brain tissue, and on matched peripheral blood mononuclear cells. Each tissue-infiltrating repertoire was compared with the same patient's peripheral blood repertoire to measure divergence between tissue and blood T-cell populations. The paired cohort was made up of three low-grade glioma patients, 7 or 8 primary glioblastoma patients and three non-glioma patients who contributed non-neoplastic brain tissue.

Study-wide conclusions, independent of this receptor: VJ-independent divergence between tissue and blood was lower than expected in non-neoplastic patients but higher than expected in all gliomas, particularly low-grade gliomas. The group comparisons were based on small numbers of patients: three non-neoplastic, three low-grade glioma and several glioblastoma patients. Very few CDR3 sequences were found to be shared between tissue and blood, and this scarcity was attributed to high CDR3 diversity and limited sampling.

This clonotype was seen many times. This clone's antigen is unknown. No base-level quality is on record; no much larger clone is a single base apart. TCR alpha and beta CDR3 regions were amplified with the iRepertoire nested amplicon-rescue multiplex PCR (arm-PCR) platform from RNA. One-step reverse transcription and amplification used about 85-400 ng of tissue mRNA or PBMC total RNA as input. After bead purification, a secondary multiplex PCR added Illumina adapters, and libraries were gel-purified between 200 and 400 bp. Libraries carried internal 6-nucleotide barcodes used for demultiplexing. Libraries were sequenced on an Illumina MiSeq with 2x220 or 2x250 nucleotide paired-end reads. On the study's bioinformatics: Paired reads were merged with FLASH 1.2.11 and aligned to the GRCh37 human genome with BWA-MEM before extracting TRA and TRB reads. V and J assignment used an IMGT-derived reference of cassette sequences and CDR3 motifs that included pseudogenes. Reads were translated in three frames, and productive CDR3s were defined by a C…FGXG motif without stop codons. A clonotype was defined as a unique combination of a V-J cassette pair and a CDR3 amino acid sequence. Reads were filtered by Hamming distance, with the threshold set by the sequence error rate of each sample in mapped regions. TCRdb applied fastp at Q25 and MiXCR to the public reads, then kept only in-frame beta chains. CDR3 protein sequences are deduplicated, and each keeps its most common genes and DNA. TCRdb assigned the V and J calls; the authors' analysis was not used. For this sample the table gives 90,000 to 100,000 distinct CDR3 sequences, of which approximately 42% were detected only once. Jointly, the top ten make up under 40% of the sample.

Inclusive of the bounding cysteine and phenylalanine, the CDR3 is 15 residues long. Left in the record is the CDR3 DNA by itself, 45 bases read in frame from the first base. V ends up 5 bases short and J 0 bases short, with an unmatched junction base count of 5. CDR1 and CDR2 are read off the germline V gene (reference sequence) as SEHNR and FQNEAQ. The sequencing sample was made of glioma tissue, nonneoplastic brain tissue, or PBMCs (not recorded which). The sequence joins TRBV7-9 to TRBJ1-1; 8 nucleotides in the junction match TRBD1. This clonotype was sampled from a human donor with low-grade glioma or glioblastoma, undergoing nonglioma brain surgery, or in good health (not recorded which). The CDR3 in this case is CASSRQGHMNTEAFF. The DNA sequence is given as TGTGCCAGCAGCAGACAGGGGCACATGAACACTGAAGCTTTCTTT.